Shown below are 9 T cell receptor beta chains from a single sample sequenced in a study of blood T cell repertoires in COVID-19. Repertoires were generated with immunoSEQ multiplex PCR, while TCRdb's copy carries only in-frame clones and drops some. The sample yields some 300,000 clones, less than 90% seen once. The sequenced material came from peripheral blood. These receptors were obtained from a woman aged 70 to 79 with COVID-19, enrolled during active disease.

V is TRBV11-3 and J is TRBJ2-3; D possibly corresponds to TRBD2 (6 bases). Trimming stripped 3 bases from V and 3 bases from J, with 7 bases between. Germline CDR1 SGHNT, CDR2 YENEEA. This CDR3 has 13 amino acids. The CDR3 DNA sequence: TGTGCCAGCAGCTTGGAGGGGACAGATACGCAGTATTTT. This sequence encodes CASSLEGTDTQYF.

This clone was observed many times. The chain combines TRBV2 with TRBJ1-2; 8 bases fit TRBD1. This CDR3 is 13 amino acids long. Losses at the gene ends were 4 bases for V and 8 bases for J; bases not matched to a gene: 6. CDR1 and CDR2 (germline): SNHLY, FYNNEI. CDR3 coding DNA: TGTGCCAGCAGTGCACAGGGGGATAGAGGCTACACCTTC. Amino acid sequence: CASSAQGDRGYTF.

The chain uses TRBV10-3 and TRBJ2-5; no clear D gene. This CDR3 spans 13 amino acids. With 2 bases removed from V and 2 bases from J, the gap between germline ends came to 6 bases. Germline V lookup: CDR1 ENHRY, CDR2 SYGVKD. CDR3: CAISEGVQETQYF. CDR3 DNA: TGTGCCATCAGTGAGGGAGTTCAAGAGACCCAGTACTTC.

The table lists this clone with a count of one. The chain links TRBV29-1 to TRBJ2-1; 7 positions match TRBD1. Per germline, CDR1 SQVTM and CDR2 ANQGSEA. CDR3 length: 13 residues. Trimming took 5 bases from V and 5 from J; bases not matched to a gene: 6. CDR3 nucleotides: TGCAGCGTTCTAACAGGGGATCACAATGAGCAGTTCTTC. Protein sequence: CSVLTGDHNEQFF.

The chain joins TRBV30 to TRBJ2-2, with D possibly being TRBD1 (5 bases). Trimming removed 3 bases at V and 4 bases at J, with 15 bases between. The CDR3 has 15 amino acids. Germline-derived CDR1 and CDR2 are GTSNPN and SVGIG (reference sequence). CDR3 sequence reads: CAWRAGSVGTGELFF. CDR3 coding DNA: TGTGCCTGGAGAGCAGGGTCGGTTGGCACCGGGGAGCTGTTTTTT. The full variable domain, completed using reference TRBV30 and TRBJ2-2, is SQTIHQWPATLVQPVGSPLSLECTVEGTSNPNLYWYRQAAGRGLQLLFYSVGIGQISSEVPQNLSASRPQDRQFILSSKKLLLSDSGFYLCAWRAGSVGTGELFFGEGSRLTVL.

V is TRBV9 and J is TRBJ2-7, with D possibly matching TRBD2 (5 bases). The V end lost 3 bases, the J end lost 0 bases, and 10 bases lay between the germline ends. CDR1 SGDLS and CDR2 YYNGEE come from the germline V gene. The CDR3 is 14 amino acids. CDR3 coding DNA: TGTGCCAGCAGCGCGGACGGGGACTCCTACGAGCAGTACTTC. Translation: CASSADGDSYEQYF.

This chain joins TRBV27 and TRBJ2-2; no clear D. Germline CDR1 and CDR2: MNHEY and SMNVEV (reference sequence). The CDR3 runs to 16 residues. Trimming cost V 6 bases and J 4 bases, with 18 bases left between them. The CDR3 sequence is CASSPKTPHRTGELFF. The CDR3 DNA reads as TGTGCCAGCAGCCCGAAAACCCCACACCGCACCGGGGAGCTGTTTTTT.

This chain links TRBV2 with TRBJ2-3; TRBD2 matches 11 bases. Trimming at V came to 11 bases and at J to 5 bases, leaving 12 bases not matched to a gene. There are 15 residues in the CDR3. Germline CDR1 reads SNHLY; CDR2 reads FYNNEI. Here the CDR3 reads CAGSPGLAVVDTQYF. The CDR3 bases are TGTGCCGGATCCCCGGGACTAGCGGTGGTAGATACGCAGTATTTT.

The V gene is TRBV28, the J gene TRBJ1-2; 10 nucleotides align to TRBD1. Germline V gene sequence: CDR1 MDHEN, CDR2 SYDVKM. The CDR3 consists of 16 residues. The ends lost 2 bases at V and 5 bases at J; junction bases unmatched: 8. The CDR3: CASSLERDRGGYGYTF. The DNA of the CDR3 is TGTGCCAGCAGTTTAGAACGGGACAGGGGCGGATATGGCTACACCTTC.